The entry below gives a single T cell receptor (beta chain) sequence along with its context. Its target is not known. Other DNA sequences of this sample code for an identical CDR3. The CDR3 consists of 14 residues. CDR1 and CDR2 from the germline V gene are SGHTA and FQGNSA. Trimming took off 2 bases at V and 5 bases at J, with 9 bases between the two ends. The entry originates in a study of graft-versus-host responses after intestinal transplantation. As for the study in general: Every recipient underwent anti-thymocyte globulin induction, then tacrolimus and steroids for roughly three years.

Graft samples were processed, releasing intraepithelial and lamina propria lymphocytes. Findings and limits, study-wide: GvH clones detected in recipient marrow included some appearing first in ileum or blood.

Repertoires were generated with immunoSEQ multiplex PCR, while TCRdb's copy carries only in-frame clones and drops some. Of around 15,000 clones listed, around two thirds are singletons. This sequence was found in a human patient who received an intestinal transplant, so some T cells may come from the graft donor. The source material was ileum tissue, sampled just over 650 days after intestinal transplantation. This chain uses TRBV7-2 with TRBJ1-4, with D possibly matching TRBD1 (6 bases). CDR3 sequence reads: CASSLQGTNEKLFF. CDR3 nucleotides: TGTGCCAGCAGCTTACAGGGGACAAATGAAAAACTGTTTTTT.